The 16 T cell receptor beta chains below were found in one sample sequenced in a study of shared clonotypes between healthy human individuals. Method: immunoSEQ multiplex PCR; TCRdb's copy keeps in-frame clones and lacks some. Found here are some 2,000,000 clones, about 95% of them singletons; the top ten hold around 1.1%. Terminally differentiated effector memory CD45RA+ cells were excluded by CCR7 positive selection of CD45RO-negative cells. Material for sequencing was naive CD8+ T cells sorted from blood. These receptors originate from a man younger than 35 in good health.

The chain recombines TRBV28 with TRBJ2-7; the D gene could be TRBD1 or TRBD2 (6 bases each). Germline CDR1 MDHEN, CDR2 SYDVKM. The CDR3 consists of 14 residues. The V end was cut by 4 bases, the J end by 8 bases, with 18 bases between. DNA for the CDR3: TGTGCCAGCAGTTCACGGGGGACACCGTCCCAGCAGTACTTC. Encoded protein: CASSSRGTPSQQYF.

A note on this clone: A read error may account for a junction end that differs from germline. This chain links TRBV5-7 with TRBJ2-7, with 9 bases fitting TRBD1. TRBV5-7 counts as an open reading frame of uncertain function. This CDR3 is built from 12 residues. The chain's CDR3 is CASSSPGQGKNF. Here the CDR3 DNA reads TGTGCCAGCAGCTCTCCGGGACAGGGTAAGAACTTC.

This clone was found once. The chain combines TRBV11-2 with TRBJ2-1; D is unclear. This CDR3 has 13 amino acids. Per the germline V gene, CDR1 is SGHAT and CDR2 is FQNNGV. V was shortened by 3 bases and J by 7 bases, with 10 bases between the two germline ends. CDR3 loop: CASSFAGLNEQFF. DNA for the CDR3: TGTGCCAGCAGCTTCGCAGGATTAAATGAGCAGTTCTTC.

Worth noting for this clone: Additional DNA sequences in this sample encode the identical CDR3. The chain joins TRBV7-9 to TRBJ2-7; unclear D gene. From germline, CDR1 is SEHNR and CDR2 FQNEAQ (reference sequence). CDR3 length: 12 residues. Trimming stripped 1 base from V and 4 bases from J, with 5 bases between. CDR3 protein: CASSLDIYEQYF. The CDR3 nucleotides are TGTGCCAGCAGCTTAGACATATACGAGCAGTACTTC.

With regard to this clone: Different DNA sequences within this sample yield the same CDR3. The chain has TRBV7-9 and TRBJ2-3, with 8 nucleotides matching TRBD2. V was pared by 0 bases and J by 3 bases, with 5 bases of the junction left unmatched. The length of the CDR3 is 16 residues. The V gene's germline CDR1 is SEHNR and CDR2 FQNEAQ (reference sequence). In DNA form, the CDR3 reads TGTGCCAGCAGCTTAGCGACGGGGGGGCCGACAGATACGCAGTATTTT. This sequence encodes CASSLATGGPTDTQYF.

V and J are TRBV7-8 and TRBJ2-7, with 7 bases fitting TRBD1. In germline, CDR1 is SGHVS, CDR2 FQNEAQ. The J segment lost 4 bases and the V segment lost 4 bases, leaving 7 bases of the junction unmatched. This CDR3 region has 14 residues. The CDR3 sequence: CASSYRQGWYEQYF. For the CDR3, the DNA is TGTGCCAGCAGCTACAGACAGGGTTGGTACGAGCAGTACTTC.

The chain carries TRBV5-6 and TRBJ2-7; 11 bases fit TRBD1. V lost 0 bases to trimming and J lost 3 bases; unmatched junction nucleotides: 5. Germline V gene data show CDR1 as SGHDT and CDR2 as YYEEEE. The CDR3 is made up of 16 amino acids. CDR3 protein: CASSLVPGQGDYEQYF. The CDR3 DNA sequence: TGTGCCAGCAGCTTGGTCCCGGGACAGGGGGACTACGAGCAGTACTTC.

J is TRBJ2-1 and V is TRBV6-6; possibly TRBD1 for D (7 bases). With 4 bases removed from V and 10 bases from J, the gap between germline ends came to 14 bases. CDR3 length: 13 residues. Germline loops: CDR1 MNHNY, CDR2 SVGAGI (reference sequence). CDR3 in DNA: TGTGCCAGCAGTTTACAACAGGGGAGGGAGCAGTTCTTC. Protein product: CASSLQQGREQFF.

The J gene is TRBJ2-3, the V gene TRBV27; weak D call: TRBD1 (6 bases). V was clipped by 8 bases and J by 5 bases, with 20 bases between them. The germline V gene has CDR1 MNHEY and CDR2 SMNVEV (reference sequence). The CDR3 covers 15 residues. The CDR3 spells CASASVWLGGDTQYF. As DNA, the CDR3 is TGTGCCAGCGCCTCGGTTTGGCTAGGGGGAGATACGCAGTATTTT.

The rearrangement links TRBV29-1 to TRBJ1-2, with D unclear. Trimming removed 1 base at V and 5 bases at J, with 8 bases between. Germline V CDR1 and CDR2: SQVTM, ANQGSEA. The CDR3 runs to 12 residues. CDR3 residues: CSVEGQAYGYTF. Here the CDR3 DNA reads TGCAGCGTTGAAGGGCAGGCTTATGGCTACACCTTC. Based on the CDR3 plus reference TRBV29-1 and TRBJ1-2, the full variable domain is SAVISQKPSRDICQRGTSLTIQCQVDSQVTMMFWYRQQPGQSLTLIATANQGSEATYESGFVIDKFPISRPNLTFSTLTVSNMSPEDSSIYLCSVEGQAYGYTFGSGTRLTVV.

The chain recombines TRBV4-3 with TRBJ1-2; D gene unclear. The CDR3 spans 16 residues. Germline V gene data show CDR1 as LGHNA and CDR2 as YSLEER. With 0 bases removed from V and 8 bases from J, the gap between germline ends came to 19 bases. The CDR3 loop is CASSQDQEGSHLGYTF. For the CDR3, the DNA is TGCGCCAGCAGCCAAGATCAGGAAGGGTCCCATTTGGGCTACACCTTC.

The chain is built from TRBV15 and TRBJ1-5; 9 positions match TRBD1. Looked up from germline, CDR1 is LNHNV and CDR2 is YYDKDF (reference sequence). The CDR3 extends over 14 amino acids. The V and J ends lost 4 bases and 7 bases, in that order; junction bases with no gene match: 5. CDR3: CATSTRTGVQPQHF. The CDR3 coding sequence is TGTGCCACCAGCACTAGGACAGGGGTCCAGCCCCAGCATTTT.

The chain uses TRBV7-9 and TRBJ2-7, with 9 nucleotides matching TRBD1. The germline CDR1 and CDR2 sequences are SEHNR and FQNEAQ (reference sequence). J gave up 6 bases and V 5 bases, and 11 bases lay outside the gene matches. The CDR3 runs 15 residues. CDR3 residues: CASSPGTGTIVEQYF. The CDR3 DNA reads as TGTGCCAGCAGCCCCGGGACAGGGACCATAGTCGAGCAGTACTTC.

The CDR3 spells CASSPGQGWDEQFF. As DNA, the CDR3 is TGTGCCAGCAGCCCCGGACAGGGATGGGATGAGCAGTTCTTC. V usage is TRBV5-4 and J usage is TRBJ2-1; 8 bases match TRBD1. V was clipped by 4 bases and J by 8 bases; unmatched bases: 8. The CDR3 totals 14 residues. The V gene's germline CDR1 is SGHNT and CDR2 YYREEE (reference sequence). The whole variable domain, remainder taken from reference TRBV5-4 and TRBJ2-1, is ETGVTQSPTHLIKTRGQQVTLRCSSQSGHNTVSWYQQALGQGPQFIFQYYREEENGRGNFPPRFSGLQFPNYSSELNVNALELDDSALYLCASSPGQGWDEQFFGPGTRLTVL.

The chain has TRBV7-2 and TRBJ2-1; 12 bases are a match to TRBD2. J gave up 5 bases and V 5 bases, and 7 bases lay outside the gene matches. Germline V gene sequence: CDR1 SGHTA, CDR2 FQGNSA. The CDR3 runs to 16 residues. For the CDR3, the DNA is TGTGCCAGCAGCCCAATAGGGACTAGCGGGCACAATGAGCAGTTCTTC. It specifies CASSPIGTSGHNEQFF.

The chain is built from TRBV10-3 and TRBJ2-2, with D perhaps matching TRBD2 (5 bases). The germline V gene has CDR1 ENHRY and CDR2 SYGVKD. Deletions cut 4 bases from V and 5 bases from J, with 8 bases between. This CDR3 is 13 amino acids long. The DNA for the CDR3 is TGTGCCATCAGTGCAACGGGGACCGGGGAGCTGTTTTTT. This encodes CAISATGTGELFF.